The rows below give T cell receptor beta chains drawn from one sample of a study of shared clonotypes between healthy human individuals. Profiling relied on immunoSEQ multiplex PCR, and the TCRdb table lists in-frame clones only, not all of them. The sample shows about 1.1 million clones, roughly 80% of them seen only once. Material: memory CD4+ T cells from PBMCs. These receptors came from a man aged 18-30 years in good health. Some clones in this sample may be carry-over from other donors' samples. The CDR3 runs from the conserved cysteine through the conserved F or W. D genes are given only for firm matches. Clone size is shown for a subset of rows, as once, few, many or a class of expanded clone.

V gene: TRBV4-2; D gene: -; clone size: -; J gene: TRBJ2-3; CDR3 DNA: TGTGCCAGCAGCCAAGACCCCGGCGGGTCCGACACAGATACGCAGTATTTT; CDR3 protein: CASSQDPGGSDTDTQYF
V gene: TRBV18; D gene: -; clone size: -; J gene: TRBJ1-1; CDR3 DNA: TGTGCCAGCTCACCCTGGGCACTCAACACTGAAGCTTTCTTT; CDR3 protein: CASSPWALNTEAFF
V gene: TRBV5-1; D gene: -; clone size: -; J gene: TRBJ2-7; CDR3 DNA: TGCGCCAGCAGCTTGGGTGGCGAGACGGGCGAGCAGTACTTC; CDR3 protein: CASSLGGETGEQYF
V gene: TRBV11-2; D gene: -; clone size: -; J gene: TRBJ2-3; CDR3 DNA: TGTGCCAGCACCCCGACAGGTAGCACAGATACGCAGTATTTT; CDR3 protein: CASTPTGSTDTQYF
V gene: TRBV18; D gene: -; clone size: -; J gene: TRBJ2-7; CDR3 DNA: TGTGCCAGCTCACCACAGGGTATAACCTACGAGCAGTACTTC; CDR3 protein: CASSPQGITYEQYF
V gene: TRBV25-1; D gene: TRBD2; clone size: -; J gene: TRBJ2-7; CDR3 DNA: TGTGCCAGCAGTGCGCGACTAGCGGGAGGTTCCGAGCAGTACTTC; CDR3 protein: CASSARLAGGSEQYF
V gene: TRBV4-3; D gene: TRBD2; clone size: -; J gene: TRBJ2-7; CDR3 DNA: TGCGCCAGCAGCCAAAAATCGGGACTAGCGGCTTACGAGCAGTACTTC; CDR3 protein: CASSQKSGLAAYEQYF
V gene: TRBV4-3; D gene: -; clone size: few; J gene: TRBJ1-5; CDR3 DNA: TGCGCCAGCAGCCAAGAAAGGGAGCAGCCCCAGCATTTT; CDR3 protein: CASSQEREQPQHF
V gene: TRBV28; D gene: -; clone size: -; J gene: TRBJ2-3; CDR3 DNA: TGTGCCAGCAGTTTCGTCCGTGGAGATACGCAGTATTTT; CDR3 protein: CASSFVRGDTQYF
V gene: TRBV5-6; D gene: TRBD2; clone size: -; J gene: TRBJ2-5; CDR3 DNA: TGTGCCAGCAGCAAGACTAGCGGGAGTTCAGAGACCCAGTACTTC; CDR3 protein: CASSKTSGSSETQYF
V gene: TRBV11-2; D gene: -; clone size: -; J gene: TRBJ1-5; CDR3 DNA: TGTGCCAGCAGCTTGGCCGGTGGTGATCAGCCCCAGCATTTT; CDR3 protein: CASSLAGGDQPQHF
V gene: TRBV7-2; D gene: TRBD2; clone size: many; J gene: TRBJ2-1; CDR3 DNA: TGTGCCAGCAGCTTAAGGGCTAGCGGGAGGGGTAGCTCCTACAATGAGCAGTTCTTC; CDR3 protein: CASSLRASGRGSSYNEQFF
V gene: TRBV11-2; D gene: TRBD1; clone size: once; J gene: TRBJ2-3; CDR3 DNA: TGTGCCAGCAGCCCCGGGACAGGGCCTACAGATACGCAGTATTTT; CDR3 protein: CASSPGTGPTDTQYF
V gene: TRBV30; D gene: -; clone size: -; J gene: TRBJ2-7; CDR3 DNA: TGTGCCTGGAGTGGGCTAGCTTTAGGTGAGCAGTACTTC; CDR3 protein: CAWSGLALGEQYF
V gene: TRBV11-3; D gene: -; clone size: -; J gene: TRBJ1-1; CDR3 DNA: TGTGCCAGCAGCTTGGACAGCAACACTGAAGCTTTCTTT; CDR3 protein: CASSLDSNTEAFF
V gene: TRBV27; D gene: -; clone size: few; J gene: TRBJ2-7; CDR3 DNA: TGTGCCAGCAGGCCAAACGCCCCGGTTGGGAACGAGCAGTACTTC; CDR3 protein: CASRPNAPVGNEQYF
V gene: TRBV27; D gene: -; clone size: few; J gene: TRBJ2-5; CDR3 DNA: TGTGCCAGCAGTATAAGGACAGCCGAAGAGACCCAGTACTTC; CDR3 protein: CASSIRTAEETQYF
V gene: TRBV19; D gene: -; clone size: once; J gene: TRBJ1-5; CDR3 DNA: TGTGCCAGTAGTATAAGACCAGGGAATAATCAGCCCCAGCATTTT; CDR3 protein: CASSIRPGNNQPQHF
V gene: TRBV19; D gene: TRBD1; clone size: -; J gene: TRBJ2-6; CDR3 DNA: TGTGCCAGTCGCCACAGGGGGTCTGGGGCCAACGTCCTGACTTTC; CDR3 protein: CASRHRGSGANVLTF
V gene: TRBV7-2; D gene: -; clone size: -; J gene: TRBJ2-3; CDR3 DNA: TGTGCCAGCAGCCCCGTAGCCGGGGGTACGCAGTATTTT; CDR3 protein: CASSPVAGGTQYF
V gene: TRBV19; D gene: -; clone size: -; J gene: TRBJ2-7; CDR3 DNA: TGTGCCAGTAGTTCCCGAGTGCCCTACGAGCAGTACTTC; CDR3 protein: CASSSRVPYEQYF
V gene: TRBV6-5; D gene: TRBD2; clone size: few; J gene: TRBJ2-7; CDR3 DNA: TGTGCCAGCAGTTCACCCCGGACTAGCGGGGTCTACGAGCAGTACTTC; CDR3 protein: CASSSPRTSGVYEQYF
V gene: TRBV5-5; D gene: -; clone size: -; J gene: TRBJ2-4; CDR3 DNA: TGTGCCAGCAGCCAAAGTCCGGCACTCCCAGGCATTCAGTACTTC; CDR3 protein: CASSQSPALPGIQYF
V gene: TRBV11-2; D gene: -; clone size: -; J gene: TRBJ2-1; CDR3 DNA: TGTGCCAGCAGCTTACTTTACAGAGACAATGAGCAGTTCTTC; CDR3 protein: CASSLLYRDNEQFF
V gene: TRBV28; D gene: -; clone size: -; J gene: TRBJ2-7; CDR3 DNA: TGTGCCAGCAGTTTACCCCTAGCCCCCTACGAGCAGTACTTC; CDR3 protein: CASSLPLAPYEQYF
V gene: TRBV7-6; D gene: -; clone size: -; J gene: TRBJ2-1; CDR3 DNA: TGTGCCAGCAGCTCCGGTACTAGCTCCTACAATGAGCAGTTCTTC; CDR3 protein: CASSSGTSSYNEQFF
V gene: TRBV7-2; D gene: TRBD2; clone size: -; J gene: TRBJ2-7; CDR3 DNA: TGTGCCAGCGGGAGGGCGGAGGGCGAGCAGTACTTC; CDR3 protein: CASGRAEGEQYF
V gene: TRBV10-2; D gene: TRBD1; clone size: -; J gene: TRBJ1-4; CDR3 DNA: TGCGCCAGCAGTGACCGGACAGGGGTCGGAAAACTGTTTTTT; CDR3 protein: CASSDRTGVGKLFF
V gene: TRBV18; D gene: TRBD1; clone size: -; J gene: TRBJ1-4; CDR3 DNA: TGTGCCAGCTCACCACCGGAGACAGGGAGTAATGAAAAACTGTTTTTT; CDR3 protein: CASSPPETGSNEKLFF
V gene: TRBV28; D gene: TRBD1; clone size: few; J gene: TRBJ1-3; CDR3 DNA: TGTGCCAGCAGCCTGGGACAGGGGAACACCATATATTTT; CDR3 protein: CASSLGQGNTIYF
V gene: TRBV6-5; D gene: TRBD2; clone size: -; J gene: TRBJ2-5; CDR3 DNA: TGTGCCAGCAGTTACGAAGCGGGAGGGGATCCTAGGACCCAGTACTTC; CDR3 protein: CASSYEAGGDPRTQYF